These 26 T cell receptor beta chains were sequenced from one sample in a study of blood T cell repertoires in COVID-19. The repertoire was sequenced with immunoSEQ multiplex PCR; TCRdb's copy has only in-frame clones and lacks some. The sample yields about 140,000 clones, about 82% seen once. Input material: peripheral blood. These receptors came from a woman older than 75 with active or convalescent COVID-19.

The chain recombines TRBV27 with TRBJ2-1; TRBD1 aligns across 9 bases. In germline, CDR1 is MNHEY, CDR2 SMNVEV (reference sequence). V trimming: 7 bases; J trimming: 7 bases; junction bases outside the gene matches: 8. The CDR3 loop spans 14 amino acids. CDR3 sequence (DNA): TGTGCCAGCAAGGGACAGGGTCTTACGAATGAGCAGTTCTTC. Translating it yields CASKGQGLTNEQFF.

This clone occurred a few times. The CDR3 spells CASRDRYGYTF. The CDR3 nucleotides are TGCGCCAGCAGGGACAGGTATGGCTACACCTTC. The chain is built from TRBV10-1 and TRBJ1-2, with 7 positions matching TRBD1. V shed 6 bases and J 5 bases; nucleotides not matched to a gene: 0. Germline assignment: CDR1 WNHNN and CDR2 SYGVQD (reference sequence). There are 11 residues in the CDR3.

Concerning this clone: Other DNA sequences in this sample translate to the same CDR3. The chain links TRBV9 to TRBJ2-1; D may be TRBD2 (5 bases). CDR1 and CDR2 (germline): SGDLS, YYNGEE. Trimming stripped 0 bases from V and 6 bases from J, with 10 bases between. This CDR3 is built from 14 residues. CDR3 nucleotides: TGTGCCAGCAGCGTAGCGGGGTCAGGCAATGAGCAGTTCTTC. Amino acids: CASSVAGSGNEQFF.

The V call is TRBV28, the J call TRBJ2-3; D is uncertain. The germline V gene encodes CDR1 MDHEN and CDR2 SYDVKM. The CDR3 has 13 amino acids. Trimming removed 7 bases from V and 1 base from J, with 9 bases in between. The CDR3 spells CASTTSGTDTQYF. The CDR3 DNA reads TGTGCCAGCACCACAAGCGGCACAGATACGCAGTATTTT.

The J gene is TRBJ2-2, the V gene TRBV11-3; the D gene is possibly TRBD2 (5 bases). CDR3 length: 14 residues. Trimming took 2 bases from V and 5 from J, leaving 9 bases between them. The germline CDR1 and CDR2 sequences are SGHNT and YENEEA. The CDR3 coding sequence is TGTGCCAGCAGCTTAAGTCGGGGAACCGGGGAGCTGTTTTTT. Amino acid sequence: CASSLSRGTGELFF.

CDR3 loop: CASSPEDTQYF. For the CDR3, the DNA is TGTGCCAGCTCCCCAGAGGATACGCAGTATTTT. The rearrangement uses TRBV18 and TRBJ2-3; D remains unclear. Per the germline V gene, CDR1 is KGHSH and CDR2 is LQKENI. Trimming shortened V by 6 bases and J by 6 bases, and 7 bases separated the two germline ends. The CDR3 has 11 residues.

V gene TRBV18 combines with J gene TRBJ2-4; 8 positions agree with TRBD1. CDR1 is KGHSH, CDR2 LQKENI, per germline. CDR3 length: 15 amino acids. J gave up 6 bases and V 4 bases, and 8 bases lay outside the gene matches. The CDR3, as DNA: TGTGCCAGCTCACTAGGCAGGGGGCACGGAAACATTCAGTACTTC. It translates to CASSLGRGHGNIQYF.

This clone came up once. The chain joins TRBV19 to TRBJ1-2; 8 positions match TRBD1. The CDR3 length is 13 residues. The ends lost 4 bases at V and 8 bases at J; junction bases unmatched: 6. Germline lookup yields CDR1 LNHDA and CDR2 SQIVND (reference sequence). Written as DNA, the CDR3 is TGTGCCAGTAGTACCGGACAGGGTCACGGCTACACCTTC. It encodes CASSTGQGHGYTF.

The chain joins TRBV30 to TRBJ1-4; 8 nucleotides agree with TRBD1. CDR1 is GTSNPN and CDR2 is SVGIG in the germline V gene (reference sequence). This CDR3 comprises 14 residues. With 3 bases clipped from V and 8 bases from J, the junction kept 8 bases outside the gene matches. The CDR3 bases are TGTGCCTGGAGCACCGGGACAGGAATCGAAAAACTGTTTTTT. Protein product: CAWSTGTGIEKLFF.

The chain carries TRBV10-1 and TRBJ1-1; no clear D. The CDR3 runs 14 residues. Trimming left V 6 bases short and J 2 bases short, with 13 bases between. Germline-derived CDR1 and CDR2 are WNHNN and SYGVQD (reference sequence). The CDR3 is CASSATRLNTEAFF. In DNA, the CDR3 is TGCGCCAGCAGCGCTACTAGGCTAAACACTGAAGCTTTCTTT.

This chain links TRBV2 with TRBJ1-5; the match to TRBD1 covers 8 bases. The J segment lost 3 bases and the V segment lost 5 bases, leaving 6 bases of the junction unmatched. Germline CDR1 reads SNHLY; CDR2 reads FYNNEI. There are 15 residues in the CDR3. The chain's CDR3 is CASSRVTGDNQPQHF. The CDR3 region has the DNA TGTGCCAGCAGTAGGGTGACAGGGGACAATCAGCCCCAGCATTTT.

The CDR3 loop is CASSSGLGHNRGGSGYTF. CDR3 coding DNA: TGTGCCAGCAGCTCGGGACTTGGGCATAACAGGGGGGGAAGCGGCTACACCTTC. The chain recombines TRBV7-8 with TRBJ1-2, with 8 bases lining up with TRBD1. CDR1 and CDR2 (germline): SGHVS, FQNEAQ. This CDR3 is 18 amino acids long. After removal of 4 bases from V and 8 bases from J, the junction contained 21 bases not matched to a gene.

V usage is TRBV9 and J usage is TRBJ2-2, with TRBD2 matching over 15 bases. This CDR3 has 19 amino acids. Germline V gene sequence: CDR1 SGDLS, CDR2 YYNGEE. Trimming took 3 bases from V and 4 from J; bases not matched to a gene: 10. The CDR3 DNA is TGTGCCAGCAGCGCACCGGGACTAGCGGGGGGACGAGTCACCGGGGAGCTGTTTTTT. Translation: CASSAPGLAGGRVTGELFF.

The chain links TRBV5-8 to TRBJ2-3, with D maybe TRBD1 (6 bases). Germline V CDR1 and CDR2: SGHTS, YDEGEE. This CDR3 contains 16 residues. Trimming cost V 2 bases and J 4 bases, with 17 bases left between them. The CDR3 sequence: CASSFAQGMYADTQYF. The CDR3 nucleotides are TGTGCCAGCAGCTTTGCACAGGGCATGTACGCAGATACGCAGTATTTT.

This chain connects TRBV4-2 to TRBJ1-4, with D tentatively TRBD1 (5 bases). Germline V CDR1 and CDR2: LGHNA, YNFKEQ. The V end was cut by 0 bases, the J end by 7 bases, with 27 bases between. CDR3 size: 20 residues. The chain's CDR3 is CASSQDFGGLSVRDGEKLFF. The CDR3 nucleotides are TGTGCCAGCAGCCAAGATTTCGGCGGACTTTCCGTGCGGGACGGTGAAAAACTGTTTTTT.

The chain employs TRBV2 and TRBJ1-1; 7 nucleotides match TRBD1. Losses at the gene ends were 7 bases for V and 1 base for J; bases not matched to a gene: 6. The CDR3 spans 14 residues. Germline V gene sequence: CDR1 SNHLY, CDR2 FYNNEI. The CDR3 DNA reads TGTGCCAGCAAAACGGACAGGACGAACACTGAAGCTTTCTTT. Amino acids: CASKTDRTNTEAFF.

J is TRBJ2-2 and V is TRBV11-2, with a tentative D call TRBD2 (6 bases). Germline V lookup: CDR1 SGHAT, CDR2 FQNNGV. V was clipped by 3 bases and J by 2 bases, with 10 bases between them. The CDR3 has 15 amino acids. In DNA, the CDR3 is TGTGCCAGCAGCTTCTACGCGGGAAACACCGGGGAGCTGTTTTTT. Translated: CASSFYAGNTGELFF.

The chain is built from TRBV27 and TRBJ1-1, with no clear D. V shed 3 bases and J shed 0 bases, with 5 bases lying between them. This CDR3 has 13 residues. Germline V lookup: CDR1 MNHEY, CDR2 SMNVEV (reference sequence). CDR3 region: CASSFIMNTEAFF. The CDR3 nucleotides read TGTGCCAGCAGTTTTATTATGAACACTGAAGCTTTCTTT.

The rearrangement joins TRBV12-3 or TRBV12-4 to TRBJ2-7; 8 nucleotides agree with TRBD1. V lost 8 bases and J lost 2; bases outside the gene matches: 5. The CDR3 totals 13 residues. Here the CDR3 reads CASGQGVAYEQYF. The CDR3 coding sequence is TGTGCCAGCGGACAGGGAGTTGCCTACGAGCAGTACTTC.

The chain uses TRBV5-6 and TRBJ2-4; 9 bases line up with TRBD2. This CDR3 has 17 amino acids. Germline V gene lookup returns CDR1 SGHDT and CDR2 YYEEEE. Trimming at V came to 4 bases and at J to 4 bases, leaving 12 bases not matched to a gene. CDR3 DNA: TGTGCCAGCAGCCCAAAATCCCGGACTAGCGTTAAAAACATTCAGTACTTC. This translates into CASSPKSRTSVKNIQYF.

The V gene is TRBV18, the J gene TRBJ2-7; D is perhaps TRBD2 (5 bases). The CDR3 has 17 residues. Trimming shortened V by 0 bases and J by 4 bases, and 19 bases separated the two germline ends. Germline CDR1 and CDR2: KGHSH and LQKENI. The CDR3 sequence: CASSPPSARLAGYEQYF. Here the CDR3 DNA reads TGTGCCAGCTCACCACCGTCGGCCCGACTGGCGGGTTACGAGCAGTACTTC.

The V and J genes are TRBV9 and TRBJ2-3; D gene ambiguous. The CDR3 has 12 residues. Germline loops: CDR1 SGDLS, CDR2 YYNGEE. Trimming removed 5 bases at V and 4 bases at J, with 8 bases between. CDR3 DNA: TGTGCCAGCAGAAATATAGCAGATACGCAGTATTTT. It specifies CASRNIADTQYF.

The V and J genes are TRBV29-1 and TRBJ2-6; 9 bases line up with TRBD1. The CDR3 totals 18 residues. Germline assignment: CDR1 SQVTM and CDR2 ANQGSEA. With 7 bases clipped from V and 2 bases from J, the junction kept 15 bases outside the gene matches. CDR3 in amino acids: CSAATGTGFGPGANVLTF. The CDR3 bases are TGCAGCGCCGCCACCGGGACAGGGTTTGGCCCTGGGGCCAACGTCCTGACTTTC.

The rearrangement uses TRBV6-6 and TRBJ1-2, with D possibly TRBD1 on 5 matching bases. Trimming took 0 bases from V and 1 from J, leaving 9 bases between them. From germline, CDR1 is MNHNY and CDR2 SVGAGI (reference sequence). The CDR3 is 15 residues long. Here the CDR3 reads CASSYSGQFNYGYTF. The CDR3 DNA follows: TGTGCCAGCAGTTACTCCGGACAATTTAACTATGGCTACACCTTC.

This clone was recorded once. The V gene is TRBV5-1, the J gene TRBJ1-1, with TRBD1 identical over 7 bases. This CDR3 comprises 16 residues. The ends lost 4 bases at V and 1 base at J; junction bases unmatched: 10. The germline V gene encodes CDR1 SGHRS and CDR2 YFSETQ. Here the CDR3 reads CASSTKTGTANTEAFF. The CDR3 DNA reads as TGCGCCAGCAGCACTAAAACCGGGACAGCGAACACTGAAGCTTTCTTT.

This chain joins TRBV6-5 and TRBJ2-3; D call uncertain. Germline V gives CDR1 MNHEY, CDR2 SVGAGI. The CDR3 runs 15 residues. Deletions cut 0 bases from V and 4 bases from J, with 11 bases between. CDR3 in amino acids: CASSYSNYAADTQYF. In nucleotides, the CDR3 is TGTGCCAGCAGTTACTCGAACTATGCAGCAGATACGCAGTATTTT.